The 15 T cell receptor beta chains reported below all come from one sample, sequenced in a study of blood T cells in healthy people across ages. A J-beta primer mix and a sample-barcoded 5' primer were used in a second PCR of about 6 to 12 cycles. TCRdb passed the 5' RACE reads through MiXCR, listing each CDR3 protein once. Of about 1.6 million distinct CDR3 sequences in the sample, about 31% were seen once. The sample was blood. The receptors stem from a woman in her thirties in good health.

As regards this clonotype: At one boundary the junction diverges from the germline segment, which might be a read error. This chain connects TRBV7-2 to TRBJ2-4; no reliable D call. The tail of the sequence fits TRBJ2-7 better, so the J call may be wrong. The CDR3 loop spans 17 amino acids. Germline loops: CDR1 SGHTA, CDR2 FQGNSA. This chain's CDR3 is CACSPSHLSEDEYEQYF. CDR3 in DNA: TGTGCCTGCAGCCCCTCACACCTATCCGAGGATGAATACGAGCAGTACTTC.

The rearrangement uses TRBV12-3 or TRBV12-4 and TRBJ1-5; D gene ambiguous. The length of the CDR3 is 15 residues. The V end was cut by 3 bases, the J end by 1 base, with 10 bases between. The CDR3: CASSLDARSNQPQHF. As DNA, the CDR3 is TGTGCCAGCAGTTTGGACGCTCGGAGCAATCAGCCCCAGCATTTT.

The rearrangement joins TRBV5-6 to TRBJ2-3; weak D call: TRBD1 (6 bases). The V and J ends lost 4 bases and 0 bases respectively, with 15 bases between them. Germline assignment: CDR1 SGHDT and CDR2 YYEEEE. The CDR3 spans 16 residues. CDR3 coding DNA: TGTGCCAGCAGCCAGGCTGGGGGCCCTAGCACAGATACGCAGTATTTT. It specifies CASSQAGGPSTDTQYF. Supplemented by reference TRBV5-6 and TRBJ2-3, the full variable domain reads DAGVTQSPTHLIKTRGQQVTLRCSPKSGHDTVSWYQQALGQGPQFIFQYYEEEERQRGNFPDRFSGHQFPNYSSELNVNALLLGDSALYLCASSQAGGPSTDTQYFGPGTRLTVL.

On this clonotype: An end of the junction differs from the germline gene, which may be a read error. The chain couples TRBV18 to TRBJ1-4; the D gene is possibly TRBD1 (6 bases). Germline CDR1 and CDR2: KGHSH and LQKENI. The CDR3 totals 15 residues. In nucleotides, the CDR3 is TGTGCCGGCTCAACTCTGGACAGATGGCAGGAAAAACTGTTTTTT. This sequence encodes CAGSTLDRWQEKLFF.

The gene calls are TRBV12-5 and TRBJ2-1; 11 bases line up with TRBD2. Germline V lookup: CDR1 LGHNT, CDR2 FRNRAP. CDR3 length: 17 residues. V lost 5 bases and J lost 0; bases outside the gene matches: 6. CDR3 sequence reads: CASGLDGLAGSYNEQFF. The CDR3 nucleotides are TGTGCTAGTGGTCTGGACGGACTAGCGGGCTCCTACAATGAGCAGTTCTTC.

This clonotype was observed at least ten times. The chain has TRBV7-2 and TRBJ1-4; D remains unclear. Trimming shortened V by 2 bases and J by 5 bases, and 18 bases separated the two germline ends. The CDR3 extends over 17 amino acids. The germline V gene encodes CDR1 SGHTA and CDR2 FQGNSA. The CDR3 loop reads CASSLQKAAGTNEKLFF. The CDR3 nucleotides read TGTGCCAGCAGCTTACAAAAGGCGGCAGGCACGAATGAAAAACTGTTTTTT. The full variable domain, with the rest looked up from reference TRBV7-2 and TRBJ1-4, is GAGVSQSPSNKVTEKGKDVELRCDPISGHTALYWYRQSLGQGLEFLIYFQGNSAPDKSGLPSDRFSAERTGGSVSTLTIQRTQQEDSAVYLCASSLQKAAGTNEKLFFGSGTQLSVL.

This rearrangement joins TRBV18 to TRBJ1-2; 9 bases map to TRBD1. The germline V gene has CDR1 KGHSH and CDR2 LQKENI. This CDR3 is 13 amino acids long. V was pared by 11 bases and J by 6 bases, with 10 bases of the junction left unmatched. The CDR3 region has the DNA TGTGCCGTTGCAGGACAGGGGAAGGATGGCTACACCTTC. Translating gives CAVAGQGKDGYTF.

The sample holds a few counts of this clonotype. The chain combines TRBV27 with TRBJ1-4; D perhaps matches TRBD1 (5 bases). The germline V gene has CDR1 MNHEY and CDR2 SMNVEV (reference sequence). Deletions cut 1 base from V and 8 bases from J, with 8 bases between. The CDR3 loop spans 13 amino acids. The CDR3 bases are TGTGCCAGCAGTTTATGGGGACGAGAAAAACTGTTTTTT. It is translated as CASSLWGREKLFF.

Only a few counts were recorded for this clonotype. The chain combines TRBV12-3 or TRBV12-4 with TRBJ2-1, with 8 bases lining up with TRBD2. V shed 1 base and J 13 bases; nucleotides not matched to a gene: 6. The CDR3 covers 13 residues. The CDR3 bases are TGTGCCAGCAGTTTAGACGGGGGGGCGAGTCAGTTCTTC. As protein: CASSLDGGASQFF.

In its sample, this clonotype was seen a few times. The chain recombines TRBV12-3 or TRBV12-4 with TRBJ2-3, with 9 bases matching TRBD1. After removal of 1 base from V and 2 bases from J, the junction contained 4 bases not matched to a gene. The CDR3 has 16 residues. CDR3 nucleotides: TGTGCCAGCAGTTTAGGGGGACAGGGAGTCACAGATACGCAGTATTTT. Amino acid sequence: CASSLGGQGVTDTQYF.

DNA of the CDR3: TGTGCCAGCAGCAAAGGGACTAGGCCCGAGGATACGCAGTATTTT. Encoded protein: CASSKGTRPEDTQYF. The chain links TRBV2 to TRBJ2-3, with 8 bases fitting TRBD2. The V and J ends lost 6 bases and 6 bases, in that order; junction bases with no gene match: 11. CDR1 and CDR2 from the germline V gene are SNHLY and FYNNEI. CDR3 length equals 15 residues.

Regarding this clonotype: An end of the junction does not agree with germline; a read error may underlie this. The V call is TRBV20-1, the J call TRBJ2-5; D possibly matches TRBD1 or TRBD2 (6 bases each). The germline V gene has CDR1 DFQATT and CDR2 SNEGSKA (reference sequence). There are 15 residues in the CDR3. CDR3 residues: CGARGGWGAAETQYF. CDR3 sequence (DNA): TGCGGTGCTAGAGGGGGGTGGGGGGCTGCGGAGACCCAGTACTTC.

The chain has TRBV10-2 and TRBJ2-7; D possibly matches TRBD1 or TRBD2 (5 bases each). Trimming shortened V by 3 bases and J by 2 bases, and 20 bases separated the two germline ends. CDR3 length: 17 residues. Germline V gives CDR1 WSHSY, CDR2 SAAADI. CDR3 coding DNA: TGCGCCAGCAGTGAAGGTTTAGGGGCACCCGGGACCTACGAGCAGTACTTC. Translated, it gives CASSEGLGAPGTYEQYF.

The J gene is TRBJ1-6, the V gene TRBV9; TRBD1 is a possible D gene (5 bases). Trimming removed 3 bases from V and 11 bases from J, with 18 bases in between. Germline V lookup: CDR1 SGDLS, CDR2 YYNGEE. The CDR3 is 15 amino acids. The chain's CDR3 is CASSASGRGDPPLHF. DNA for the CDR3: TGTGCCAGCAGCGCGTCAGGTAGAGGGGATCCACCCCTCCACTTT.

J is TRBJ2-1 and V is TRBV20-1, with 13 bases matching TRBD2. The germline CDR1 and CDR2 sequences are DFQATT and SNEGSKA (reference sequence). This CDR3 contains 15 residues. J was trimmed by 8 bases and V by 6 bases; bases with no gene match: 10. As DNA, the CDR3 is TGCAGTGCCAAACTAGCGGGAGGGCCTCGACATGAGCAGTTCTTC. It is translated as CSAKLAGGPRHEQFF.